Listed below are T cell receptor beta chains from one sample, sequenced in a study of radiation and T cells in renal cell carcinoma. The assay was immunoSEQ multiplex PCR, and TCRdb's table has in-frame clones only and misses some. This table holds about 130,000 clones, roughly 84% found once. Sequenced material: blood, taken from a patient whose treatment included radiotherapy and nephrectomy. All receptors derive from a woman aged 45-59 years with renal cell carcinoma. Each CDR3 is given with its conserved first and last residue. D genes are given only for firm matches. Not every row has a clone size; where given, it reads once, few, many or a size class.

TRBJ2-7 - - TRBV28 TGTGCCAGCAAGGGGAAACCCTACGAGCAGTACTTC CASKGKPYEQYF
TRBJ2-3 once - TRBV25-1 TGTGCCAGCAGTGACCCCGACTATAGAAGCACAGATACGCAGTATTTT CASSDPDYRSTDTQYF
TRBJ2-7 - - TRBV6-1 TGTGCCAGCTTGCGGTCAAGGACTTGGGAGCAGTACTTC CASLRSRTWEQYF
TRBJ1-2 - - TRBV9 TGTGCCAGCAGCGTAGGCCCGGGTAGCAACTATGGCTACACCTTC CASSVGPGSNYGYTF
TRBJ2-7 - TRBD2 TRBV18 TGTGCCAGCTCACTCGCGGGGGAGTACGAGCAGTACTTC CASSLAGEYEQYF
TRBJ2-3 - - TRBV7-2 TGTGCCAGCGGCCCCCGACAGGGCAGGAGAGGGGGGGCGCAGTATTTT CASGPRQGRRGGAQYF
TRBJ2-6 - - TRBV6-5 TGTGCCAGCAGTTACCGGGGACTTCCCGGGGCCAACGTCCTGACTTTC CASSYRGLPGANVLTF
TRBJ1-6 - - TRBV25-1 TGTGCCAGCAGTGAGGGGACACCAAATTCACCCCTCCACTTT CASSEGTPNSPLHF
TRBJ2-2 few - TRBV7-9 TGTGCCAGCAGCTTGGGGGCCAGGGGGGAGCTGTTTTTT CASSLGARGELFF
TRBJ1-6 few TRBD1 TRBV5-1 TGCGCCAGCCGGACAGGAACTAATTCACCCCTCCACTTT CASRTGTNSPLHF
TRBJ1-5 - - TRBV6-1 TGTGCCAGCAGTGAAGGGAATCAGCCCCAGCATTTT CASSEGNQPQHF
TRBJ2-5 once - TRBV7-2 TGTGCCAGCAGCTTTTTTCTTGGCGGGGACGGGGCCCAGTACTTC CASSFFLGGDGAQYF
TRBJ2-6 - - TRBV25-1 TGTGCCAGCAGTGAGTCTGAGAACTCTGGGGCCAACGTCCTGACTTTC CASSESENSGANVLTF
TRBJ1-6 - TRBD1 TRBV19 TGTGTCAGTAGTATCAGGGACAGGGCCACACCCCTCCACTTT CVSSIRDRATPLHF
TRBJ2-5 - TRBD2 TRBV18 TGTGCCAGCTCCCCGACTAGCTTCCAAGAGACCCAGTACTTC CASSPTSFQETQYF
TRBJ1-2 - - TRBV19 TGTGCCAGTCGGCTGACGGCAAGGGGCGGCTACACCTTC CASRLTARGGYTF
TRBJ1-6 - - TRBV30 TGTGCCTGGAGTCCGGGGGCCGGGGTTTTGTCACCCCTCCACTTT CAWSPGAGVLSPLHF
TRBJ1-1 - - TRBV4-1 TGCGCCAGCAGCTCAGGGGACACTGAAGCTTTCTTT CASSSGDTEAFF
TRBJ2-1 - - TRBV2 TGTGCCAGCAGTGCACAGGGAGGAGGGAATGAGCAGTTCTTC CASSAQGGGNEQFF
TRBJ2-1 - TRBD2 TRBV9 TGTGCCAGCAGCCCGAGGGTAGCGGGAGACAATGAGCAGTTCTTC CASSPRVAGDNEQFF
TRBJ2-2 - - TRBV5-1 TGCGCCAGCAGCTGGGCAGGGGAGACCGGGGAGCTGTTTTTT CASSWAGETGELFF
TRBJ1-6 - TRBD1 TRBV27 TGTGCCAGCAGTTTCAGACAACAGGGGAGTAATTCACCCCTCCACTTT CASSFRQQGSNSPLHF
TRBJ1-3 - - TRBV7-2 TGTGCCAGCAGCCTCACGCCCTCTGGAAACACCATATATTTT CASSLTPSGNTIYF
TRBJ1-5 - - TRBV2 TGTGCCAGCACCCCAAGAGTCGGGGATCAGCCCCAGCATTTT CASTPRVGDQPQHF
TRBJ2-7 - - TRBV12-1 TGTGCCAGCCCTCCGTCTTTGGACAGGGTAAACGAGCAGTACTTC CASPPSLDRVNEQYF
TRBJ1-1 - TRBD1 TRBV7-2 TGTGCCAGCAGCTGGGGGGACAGGGGGTCCACTGAAGCTTTCTTT CASSWGDRGSTEAFF
TRBJ2-5 - - TRBV2 TGTGCCAGCAGCTGGGTTAGCGGCCAAGAGACCCAGTACTTC CASSWVSGQETQYF
TRBJ1-6 - TRBD1 TRBV5-1 TGCGCCAGCAGCTTGGGCAGGGGGCAAGGTAATTCACCCCTCCACTTT CASSLGRGQGNSPLHF
TRBJ1-5 - - TRBV27 TGTGCCAGCAGTCCGTATAGCAATCAGCCCCAGCATTTT CASSPYSNQPQHF
TRBJ2-7 - - TRBV5-1 TGCGCCAGCAGCTTGGGACAGGAAGAGCAGTACTTC CASSLGQEEQYF
TRBJ2-2 - - TRBV7-7 TGTGCTAGCACCACGACTAGATCCACCGGGGAGCTGTTTTTT CASTTTRSTGELFF
TRBJ2-5 - - TRBV9 TGTGCCAGCAGCGTAAATAGGCAAGAGACCCAGTACTTC CASSVNRQETQYF
TRBJ1-5 - - TRBV7-9 TGTGCCAGCAGTTTCACAGGGTATCAGCCCCAGCATTTT CASSFTGYQPQHF
TRBJ1-4 - - TRBV9 TGTGCCAGCAGCGTAGGAGCCACTAATGAAAAACTGTTTTTT CASSVGATNEKLFF
TRBJ2-7 - - TRBV7-2 TGTGCCAGCAGCCCTCACAGACAGAGTGGTTACGAGCAGTACTTC CASSPHRQSGYEQYF
TRBJ1-2 once TRBD1 TRBV7-2 TGTGCCAGCAGCCGGGACAGGGGCCACACCTTC CASSRDRGHTF
TRBJ1-2 - TRBD1 TRBV7-9 TGTGCCAGCAGTCTCGGACAGGGAACAAGCTACACCTTC CASSLGQGTSYTF
TRBJ1-4 - - TRBV18 TGTGCCAGCTCACCCAACGGGGGGGGGAAAGTTGAAAAACTGTTTTTT CASSPNGGGKVEKLFF
TRBJ1-1 few TRBD1 TRBV6-6 TGTGCCAGCAGCTACAGGGGAAGGGATGAAGCTTTCTTT CASSYRGRDEAFF
TRBJ2-1 - - TRBV4-1 TGCGCCAGCAGCCAACACGGGCGGGGGCCTTACAATGAGCAGTTCTTC CASSQHGRGPYNEQFF
TRBJ1-1 - - TRBV6-4 TGTGCCAGCAGTGAAAACAGCTTAATTGGCGCTGAAGCTTTCTTT CASSENSLIGAEAFF
TRBJ2-3 - - TRBV5-5 TGTGCCAGCAGCTTACGGACTCGTTCCGCCACAGATACGCAGTATTTT CASSLRTRSATDTQYF
TRBJ1-5 once - TRBV6-5 TGTGCCAGCAGAGTCGAGGGGTCTAGCAATCAGCCCCAGCATTTT CASRVEGSSNQPQHF
TRBJ1-5 - - TRBV30 TGTGCCTGGAATAGGGCGGGAAATCAGCCCCAGCATTTT CAWNRAGNQPQHF
TRBJ1-3 - - TRBV11-2 TGTGCCAGCAGCTTGGGAGGCTCTGGAAACACCATATATTTT CASSLGGSGNTIYF
TRBJ2-1 - TRBD2 TRBV7-2 TGTGCCAGCAGCTTTAAGTCTGGGACTAGCTCCTACAATGAGCAGTTCTTC CASSFKSGTSSYNEQFF
TRBJ1-2 - TRBD1 TRBV13 TGTGCCAGCAGCTTAACCGGGACAGGGGTGGGCTACACCTTC CASSLTGTGVGYTF
TRBJ2-3 few TRBD2 TRBV5-4 TGTGCCAGCAGCTGGGGGCCAAGCGGGGGTACAGATACGCAGTATTTT CASSWGPSGGTDTQYF
TRBJ2-3 - TRBD1 TRBV9 TGTGCCAGCAGCGTAACAGGGGCCATCACAGATACGCAGTATTTT CASSVTGAITDTQYF
TRBJ1-1 - TRBD1 TRBV4-1 TGCGCCAGCAGCCAAATGACAGGGTCGAACACTGAAGCTTTCTTT CASSQMTGSNTEAFF
TRBJ2-7 - TRBD2 TRBV9 TGTGCCAGCAGTGCTGGGGCCAGCGGGGTATACAACGAGCAGTACTTC CASSAGASGVYNEQYF
TRBJ2-2 - TRBD1 TRBV5-1 TGCGCCAGCAGCCCCGATGCCCGGACAGGGACCGGGGAGCTGTTTTTT CASSPDARTGTGELFF
TRBJ2-5 few - TRBV9 TGTGCCAGCAGCGTTGGGACGGAGGAAGAGACCCAGTACTTC CASSVGTEEETQYF
TRBJ2-7 - - TRBV5-1 TGCGCCAGCAGCTTGGACGCCTACGAGCAGTACTTC CASSLDAYEQYF
TRBJ2-1 - TRBD2 TRBV15 TGTGCCACCAGCCGGAGGACTAGCGGTTACAATGAGCAGTTCTTC CATSRRTSGYNEQFF